The 10 T cell receptor beta chains reported below all come from one sample, sequenced in a study of a mutant IDH1 vaccine in newly diagnosed glioma. Described time point: week 5, during vaccination. Mutant IDH1 20-mer peptide, at 300 ug, made up each vaccine dose, with topical imiquimod. Which antigens these TCRs recognize remains unknown. Profiled with immunoSEQ multiplex PCR; TCRdb holds only in-frame clones, not every one. There are 40,000 or so clones in the sample; 91% occur only once, and about 2.6% lies in the top ten. Material: PBMCs, obtained from a glioma patient whose treatment included an IDH1 peptide vaccine. Receptors originate from a man aged 45-60 years with glioma.

This chain connects TRBV2 to TRBJ2-4, with a possible D match to TRBD1 (7 bases). CDR3 size: 13 residues. Germline CDR1 reads SNHLY; CDR2 reads FYNNEI. V lost 6 bases and J lost 7, with 13 bases in between. CDR3: CASRSAGGNIQYF. In DNA, the CDR3 is TGTGCCAGCAGAAGCGCAGGGGGGAACATTCAGTACTTC.

The chain combines TRBV6-4 with TRBJ2-3; 10 bases fit TRBD2. The ends lost 8 bases at V and 0 bases at J; junction bases unmatched: 2. The CDR3 has 14 residues. CDR1 MRHNA and CDR2 SNTAGT come from the germline V gene. In nucleotides, the CDR3 is TGTGCCAGCTCTAGCGGGGGAAGCACAGATACGCAGTATTTT. It specifies CASSSGGSTDTQYF.

The genes are TRBV10-3 and TRBJ2-5; 7 nucleotides line up with TRBD1. CDR3 length equals 16 residues. The germline CDR1 and CDR2 sequences are ENHRY and SYGVKD. The junction had 11 bases not matched to a gene; V was cut back by 4 bases and J by 3 bases. The DNA for the CDR3 is TGTGCCATCAGTGCCCAGGGAGAGGGGGCAGAAGAGACCCAGTACTTC. As protein: CAISAQGEGAEETQYF.

The chain couples TRBV7-2 to TRBJ2-7, with D possibly TRBD2 on 6 matching bases. Trimming removed 5 bases at V and 4 bases at J, with 18 bases between. Germline V lookup: CDR1 SGHTA, CDR2 FQGNSA. The CDR3 is 15 amino acids. This CDR3 is CASSHGVGRGYEQYF. CDR3 DNA sequence: TGTGCCAGCAGCCACGGCGTGGGTCGGGGGTACGAGCAGTACTTC.

The V and J genes are TRBV9 and TRBJ1-5, with 8 bases fitting TRBD1. The J segment lost 2 bases and the V segment lost 3 bases, leaving 1 base of the junction unmatched. Germline V gene data show CDR1 as SGDLS and CDR2 as YYNGEE. The CDR3 is 14 amino acids. The CDR3 DNA reads TGTGCCAGCAGCGCGACAGGGGGCAATCAGCCCCAGCATTTT. Encoded protein: CASSATGGNQPQHF.

This clone was recorded a few times. The rearrangement links TRBV7-9 to TRBJ1-1; D is unresolved. The germline V gene encodes CDR1 SEHNR and CDR2 FQNEAQ (reference sequence). V was pared by 5 bases and J by 11 bases, with 15 bases between. The CDR3 runs to 12 residues. In DNA, the CDR3 is TGTGCCAGCAGCCCCCCGGGAGGCCCGGCTTTCTTT. Translating it yields CASSPPGGPAFF. The variable domain in full, completed from reference TRBV7-9 and TRBJ1-1, reads DTGVSQNPRHKITKRGQNVTFRCDPISEHNRLYWYRQTLGQGPEFLTYFQNEAQLEKSRLLSDRFSAERPKGSFSTLEIQRTEQGDSAMYLCASSPPGGPAFFGQGTRLTVV.

The rearrangement links TRBV7-3 to TRBJ2-5, with TRBD2 matching over 7 bases. CDR3 length: 13 amino acids. CDR1 is SGHTA, CDR2 FQGTGA, per germline. After removal of 5 bases from V and 7 bases from J, the junction contained 7 bases not matched to a gene. CDR3 region: CASSLGLSGTQYF. In DNA, the CDR3 is TGTGCCAGCAGCCTGGGACTATCGGGGACCCAGTACTTC.

The chain recombines TRBV27 with TRBJ2-1, with a weak D call TRBD1 (5 bases). This CDR3 has 17 amino acids. V lost 2 bases and J lost 6, with 20 bases in between. CDR1 is MNHEY, CDR2 SMNVEV, per germline (reference sequence). The CDR3 DNA reads as TGTGCCAGCAGTTTAAGATGGGGTACAGGACCAGGCAATGAGCAGTTCTTC. Translated: CASSLRWGTGPGNEQFF.

This chain links TRBV7-9 with TRBJ2-7; maybe TRBD1 (5 bases). Germline V gene data show CDR1 as SEHNR and CDR2 as FQNEAQ (reference sequence). There are 13 residues in the CDR3. Trimming took 6 bases from V and 2 from J, leaving 11 bases between them. The chain's CDR3 is CASRARDTYEQYF. CDR3 coding DNA: TGTGCCAGCAGGGCCAGGGATACCTACGAGCAGTACTTC.

V gene TRBV6-1 combines with J gene TRBJ2-1, with D perhaps TRBD1 (6 bases). Germline V lookup: CDR1 MNHNS, CDR2 SASEGT. V lost 2 bases and J 4 bases, leaving 9 bases between the germline ends. CDR3 length: 14 residues. The CDR3: CASSEQGTYNEQFF. In DNA form, the CDR3 reads TGTGCCAGCAGTGAACAGGGGACGTACAATGAGCAGTTCTTC.